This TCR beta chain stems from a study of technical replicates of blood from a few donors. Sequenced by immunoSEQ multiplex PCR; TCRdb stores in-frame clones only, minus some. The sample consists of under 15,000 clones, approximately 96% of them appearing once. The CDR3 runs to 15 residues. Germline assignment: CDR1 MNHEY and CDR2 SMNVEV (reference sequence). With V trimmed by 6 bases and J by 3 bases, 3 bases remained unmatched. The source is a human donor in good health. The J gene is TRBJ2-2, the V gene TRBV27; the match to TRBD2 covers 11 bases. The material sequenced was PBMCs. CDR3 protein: CASRVLAGDTGELFF. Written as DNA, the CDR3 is TGTGCCAGCAGAGTACTAGCGGGAGACACCGGGGAGCTGTTTTTT.